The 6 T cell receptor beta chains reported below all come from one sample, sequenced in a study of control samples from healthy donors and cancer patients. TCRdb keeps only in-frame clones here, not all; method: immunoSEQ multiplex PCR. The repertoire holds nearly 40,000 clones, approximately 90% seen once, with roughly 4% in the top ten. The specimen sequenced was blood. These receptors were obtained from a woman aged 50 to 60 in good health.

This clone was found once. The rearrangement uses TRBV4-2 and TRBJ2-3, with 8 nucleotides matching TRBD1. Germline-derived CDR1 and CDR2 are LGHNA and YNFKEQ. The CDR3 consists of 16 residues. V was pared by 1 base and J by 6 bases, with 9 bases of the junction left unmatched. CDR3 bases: TGTGCCAGCAGCCAAGCCCAGGACAGGGCGCGGGATACGCAGTATTTT. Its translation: CASSQAQDRARDTQYF.

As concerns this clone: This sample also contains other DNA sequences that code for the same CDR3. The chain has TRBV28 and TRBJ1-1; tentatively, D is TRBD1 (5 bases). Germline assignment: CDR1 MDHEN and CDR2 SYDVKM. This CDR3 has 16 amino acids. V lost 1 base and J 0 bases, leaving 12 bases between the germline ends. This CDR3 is CASSLSRGGLNTEAFF. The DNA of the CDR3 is TGTGCCAGCAGTTTATCTCGGGGGGGATTGAACACTGAAGCTTTCTTT.

For the CDR3, the DNA is TGTGCCAGCAGCCGGGGCCATGGACAGTACAATGAGCAGTTCTTC. It is translated as CASSRGHGQYNEQFF. The chain couples TRBV9 to TRBJ2-1; the D gene is possibly TRBD1 (6 bases). From germline, CDR1 is SGDLS and CDR2 YYNGEE. V lost 4 bases, J lost 4 bases, and 15 bases lay in between. The CDR3 is 15 residues long.

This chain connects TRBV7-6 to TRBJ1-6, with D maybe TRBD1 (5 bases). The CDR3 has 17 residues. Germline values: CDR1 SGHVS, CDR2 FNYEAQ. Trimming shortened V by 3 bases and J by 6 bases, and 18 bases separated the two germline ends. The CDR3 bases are TGTGCCAGCAGCTTTTGGGTCTCACGGGACGGTAATTCACCCCTCCACTTT. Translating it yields CASSFWVSRDGNSPLHF. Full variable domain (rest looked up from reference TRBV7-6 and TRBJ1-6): GAGVSQSPRYKVTKRGQDVALRCDPISGHVSLYWYRQALGQGPEFLTYFNYEAQQDKSGLPNDRFSAERPEGSISTLTIQRTEQRDSAMYRCASSFWVSRDGNSPLHFGNGTRLTVT.

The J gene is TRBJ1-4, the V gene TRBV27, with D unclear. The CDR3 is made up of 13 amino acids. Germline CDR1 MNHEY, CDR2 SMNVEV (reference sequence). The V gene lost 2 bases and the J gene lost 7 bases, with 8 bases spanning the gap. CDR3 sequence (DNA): TGTGCCAGCAGTTTAACCGCCCGTGAAAAACTGTTTTTT. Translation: CASSLTAREKLFF.

CDR3 in DNA: TGTGCCAGCAGCTTGACAGGATCTGGAAACACCATATATTTT. This encodes CASSLTGSGNTIYF. The rearrangement uses TRBV5-4 and TRBJ1-3; the D gene is possibly TRBD1 (5 bases). The germline V gene has CDR1 SGHNT and CDR2 YYREEE (reference sequence). V gave up 1 base and J gave up 1 base, with 6 bases separating them. The CDR3 runs 14 residues.